This T cell receptor (beta chain) was recovered during a study of T cells in Graves' hyperthyroidism and ophthalmopathy. Exclusion criteria comprised uncontrolled infection, other autoimmune disease, pregnancy or lactation. Diagnoses were made from clinical symptoms, serum measures (thyroxine and TRAb), thyroid ultrasound and orbital computed tomography. CDR1 MNHEY and CDR2 SMNVEV come from the germline V gene (reference sequence). CDR3 length: 13 residues. Using RNA transcripts as the source, TCR beta CDR3 regions were amplified. Carried out on the TCR CDR3, a first-round RT-PCR used the HTBI primer set. TCRdb ran MiXCR on the multiplex PCR reads and lists one entry per CDR3 protein. The sample lists about 410,000 distinct CDR3 sequences; roughly 14% were seen once. In this sample, this clonotype turned up many times. Germline is not matched at one junction end, which may reflect a read error.

The receptor was isolated from a man between 18 and 35 years old with Graves' ophthalmopathy. The V gene is TRBV27, the J gene TRBJ1-1, with D unclear. Sequenced: blood. The chain's CDR3 is CASSFGGNSEAFF. CDR3 DNA: TGTGCCAGCAGTTTCGGAGGGAACAGTGAAGCTTTCTTT.